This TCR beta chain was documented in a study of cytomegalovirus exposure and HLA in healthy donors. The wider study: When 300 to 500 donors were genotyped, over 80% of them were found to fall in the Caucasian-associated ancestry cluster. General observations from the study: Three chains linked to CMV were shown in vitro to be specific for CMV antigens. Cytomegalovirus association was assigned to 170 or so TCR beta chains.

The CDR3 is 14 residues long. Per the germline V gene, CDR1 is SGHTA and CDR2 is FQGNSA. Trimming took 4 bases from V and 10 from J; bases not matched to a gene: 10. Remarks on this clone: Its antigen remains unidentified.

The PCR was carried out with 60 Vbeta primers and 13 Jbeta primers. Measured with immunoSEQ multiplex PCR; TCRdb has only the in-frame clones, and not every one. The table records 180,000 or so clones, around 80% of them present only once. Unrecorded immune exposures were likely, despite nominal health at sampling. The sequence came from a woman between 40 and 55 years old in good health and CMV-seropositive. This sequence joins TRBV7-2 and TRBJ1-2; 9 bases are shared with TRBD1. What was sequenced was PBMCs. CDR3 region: CASSSAGQGYHYTF. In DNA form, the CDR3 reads TGTGCCAGCAGCTCAGCGGGACAGGGATACCACTACACCTTC.